The 17 T cell receptor beta chains given below trace back to one sample, sequenced in a study of blood T cell repertoires in COVID-19 (dated by TCRdb to 2019 to 2021). Libraries were constructed by the immunoSEQ multiplex PCR assay. This is the immuneACCESS table as TCRdb keeps it, with only in-frame sequences that have V and J called. A part of the clones is gone; compared with another copy, unresolved V genes explain less than half, and the rest is unexplained. For this sample the table gives 220,000 or so clones, of which 75% to 90% were detected only once. Around 6.5% of the sample is held by the ten biggest clonotypes. Sequencing input: peripheral blood. Every receptor here comes from a man between 60 and 75 years old who had recovered from COVID-19.

The chain couples TRBV7-2 to TRBJ1-5; D unclear. CDR3 length equals 14 residues. The germline gives CDR1 SGHTA, CDR2 FQGNSA. Trimming took 1 base from V and 6 from J, leaving 10 bases between them. The CDR3 nucleotides read TGTGCCAGCAGCTTAGACGGGGTACGTCAGCCCCAGCATTTT. It codes for CASSLDGVRQPQHF.

The chain couples TRBV27 to TRBJ2-1; 10 bases match TRBD1. In germline, CDR1 is MNHEY, CDR2 SMNVEV (reference sequence). CDR3 length equals 18 residues. V shed 3 bases and J 0 bases; nucleotides not matched to a gene: 8. CDR3 DNA sequence: TGTGCCAGCAGTTTGGGACAGGGGAGGATTAGCTCCTACAATGAGCAGTTCTTC. It specifies CASSLGQGRISSYNEQFF.

This clone was detected only a few times. The CDR3: CASSTVSNQPQHF. DNA for the CDR3: TGTGCCAGTAGTACGGTGAGCAATCAGCCCCAGCATTTT. The rearrangement joins TRBV19 to TRBJ1-5; D remains unclear. Trimming removed 4 bases from V and 1 base from J, with 5 bases in between. Germline CDR1 and CDR2: LNHDA and SQIVND (reference sequence). This CDR3 has 13 amino acids.

This clone was observed a single time. The chain employs TRBV6-1 and TRBJ2-7, with D hard to call. Trimming cost V 1 base and J 3 bases, with 7 bases left between them. The length of the CDR3 is 13 residues. CDR1 MNHNS and CDR2 SASEGT come from the germline V gene. CDR3 nucleotide sequence: TGTGCCAGCAGTGAAGGTGTCCTCTACGAGCAGTACTTC. This encodes CASSEGVLYEQYF.

The rearrangement joins TRBV19 to TRBJ1-6; D gene unclear. V was cut by 6 bases and J by 7 bases, with 10 bases left in between. The CDR3 extends over 13 amino acids. The germline V gene encodes CDR1 LNHDA and CDR2 SQIVND (reference sequence). CDR3 nucleotides: TGTGCCAGTAGGGAGTCTGGCAATTCACCCCTCCACTTT. Translated: CASRESGNSPLHF.

The chain uses TRBV6-5 and TRBJ2-7; tentatively, D is TRBD1 (5 bases). V was shortened by 7 bases and J by 3 bases, with 13 bases between the two germline ends. Germline V gene data show CDR1 as MNHEY and CDR2 as SVGAGI. The CDR3 is made up of 13 amino acids. CDR3 nucleotides: TGTGCCAGCAAAAACTCAGGGAACTACGAGCAGTACTTC. Encoded protein: CASKNSGNYEQYF.

The rearrangement joins TRBV19 to TRBJ2-5, with D perhaps matching TRBD1 (5 bases). V was clipped by 7 bases and J by 5 bases, with 14 bases between them. Germline V CDR1 and CDR2: LNHDA, SQIVND (reference sequence). The CDR3 totals 13 residues. The DNA for the CDR3 is TGTGCCAGTACCGCATATTGGGGCGAGACCCAGTACTTC. This sequence encodes CASTAYWGETQYF.

This chain joins TRBV5-6 and TRBJ2-4; 10 bases are a match to TRBD1. This CDR3 region has 17 residues. CDR1 is SGHDT, CDR2 YYEEEE, per germline. Germline trimming cut 4 bases from V and 6 bases from J; bases unmatched to any gene: 13. The CDR3 spells CASSPMGGQGNRNIQYF. The DNA for the CDR3 is TGTGCCAGCAGCCCCATGGGGGGACAGGGGAATAGAAACATTCAGTACTTC.

J is TRBJ1-6 and V is TRBV5-3; D might be TRBD1 (6 bases). TRBV5-3 counts as an open reading frame of uncertain function. The CDR3 length is 19 residues. V was pared by 0 bases and J by 0 bases, with 16 bases between. This chain's CDR3 is CARSLGRTALISYNSPLHF. Written as DNA, the CDR3 is TGTGCCAGAAGCTTGGGAAGGACAGCCTTGATCTCCTATAATTCACCCCTCCACTTT.

This chain connects TRBV28 to TRBJ1-5; TRBD1 agrees at 9 bases. This CDR3 is 15 amino acids long. Per the germline V gene, CDR1 is MDHEN and CDR2 is SYDVKM. Trimming removed 5 bases from V and 4 bases from J; junction bases left unmatched: 6. The CDR3: CASSGDRVGNQPQHF. The CDR3 DNA reads TGTGCCAGCAGTGGGGACAGGGTTGGGAATCAGCCCCAGCATTTT.

This chain connects TRBV6-6 to TRBJ2-7, with 11 bases aligning to TRBD1. Germline CDR1 reads MNHNY; CDR2 reads SVGAGI (reference sequence). CDR3 size: 14 residues. The V gene end was trimmed by 6 bases and the J gene end by 7 bases; junction bases not matched to a gene: 8. The CDR3 region is CASRGTGGISEQYF. The CDR3 region has the DNA TGTGCCAGCAGAGGGACAGGGGGAATTAGTGAGCAGTACTTC.

The rearrangement uses TRBV5-4 and TRBJ1-1; TRBD1 matches at 7 bases. V shed 4 bases and J 4 bases; nucleotides not matched to a gene: 4. The CDR3 contains 13 residues. CDR1 is SGHNT and CDR2 is YYREEE in the germline V gene (reference sequence). For the CDR3, the DNA is TGTGCCAGCAGCCTCGGGACAGCCACTGAAGCTTTCTTT. Residues: CASSLGTATEAFF.

The genes are TRBV12-5 and TRBJ2-5; 7 positions match TRBD1. With V trimmed by 7 bases and J by 4 bases, 12 bases remained unmatched. Germline-derived CDR1 and CDR2 are LGHNT and FRNRAP. The CDR3 consists of 15 residues. CDR3 region: CASVRGGEAPETQYF. CDR3 coding DNA: TGTGCTAGTGTCCGAGGGGGCGAAGCCCCAGAGACCCAGTACTTC.

V gene TRBV7-2 combines with J gene TRBJ1-5; D uncertain. Trimming stripped 1 base from V and 0 bases from J, with 10 bases between. The CDR3 loop spans 16 amino acids. CDR1 and CDR2 from the germline V gene are SGHTA and FQGNSA. CDR3 residues: CASSLEGASSNQPQHF. CDR3 nucleotide sequence: TGTGCCAGCAGCTTAGAAGGAGCAAGTAGCAATCAGCCCCAGCATTTT.

This chain connects TRBV19 to TRBJ1-2; TRBD1 matches 7 bases. V shed 1 base and J 0 bases; nucleotides not matched to a gene: 11. CDR3 length: 18 residues. Germline CDR1 LNHDA, CDR2 SQIVND (reference sequence). Here the CDR3 DNA reads TGTGCCAGTAGTATAGTGGGCGGGACAGTGCCTTCTAACTATGGCTACACCTTC. Protein sequence: CASSIVGGTVPSNYGYTF. Combining the CDR3 with reference TRBV19 and TRBJ1-2 gives the whole variable domain DGGITQSPKYLFRKEGQNVTLSCEQNLNHDAMYWYRQDPGQGLRLIYYSQIVNDFQKGDIAEGYSVSREKKESFPLTVTSAQKNPTAFYLCASSIVGGTVPSNYGYTFGSGTRLTVV.

The count of this clone is one. This sample also contains other DNA sequences that code for the same CDR3. V usage is TRBV7-2 and J usage is TRBJ2-5, with 9 bases fitting TRBD1. Trimming at V came to 1 base and at J to 2 bases, leaving 2 bases not matched to a gene. Per the germline V gene, CDR1 is SGHTA and CDR2 is FQGNSA. CDR3 length: 15 residues. CDR3 amino acids: CASSLDRGPQETQYF. The CDR3, as DNA: TGTGCCAGCAGCTTAGACAGGGGGCCACAAGAGACCCAGTACTTC.

The count of this clone is one. V is TRBV6-5 and J is TRBJ1-4; 7 bases map to TRBD1. The V gene's germline CDR1 is MNHEY and CDR2 SVGAGI. The length of the CDR3 is 14 residues. V lost 7 bases and J lost 7; bases outside the gene matches: 9. CDR3 protein: CASISPGGSEKLFF. CDR3 nucleotides: TGTGCCAGCATCAGCCCAGGGGGTAGTGAAAAACTGTTTTTT.